One sample yielded the 18 T cell receptor beta chains listed below, sequenced in a study of beta chain features in type 1 diabetes. The authors reverse transcribed all of the isolated RNA, so sequencing captured expressed TCRB transcripts. Method: immunoSEQ multiplex PCR; TCRdb's copy keeps in-frame clones and lacks some. Of roughly 500,000 clones listed, 30% are singletons. Sequenced: naive CD4+ T cells from blood. These receptors all come from a young man in good health.

This clone was found a few times. The rearrangement joins TRBV7-2 to TRBJ2-1; a possible D gene is TRBD2 (6 bases). The CDR3 loop spans 12 amino acids. V was trimmed by 10 bases and J by 6 bases, leaving 13 bases between them. Per the germline V gene, CDR1 is SGHTA and CDR2 is FQGNSA. The CDR3 region is CATGRDSNEQFF. DNA for the CDR3: TGTGCCACGGGTCGGGACTCCAATGAGCAGTTCTTC.

This chain links TRBV7-2 with TRBJ1-1, with D unclear. Between the trimmed V and J ends, which lost 6 bases and 11 bases, there was a span of 19 bases. The germline CDR1 and CDR2 sequences are SGHTA and FQGNSA. The CDR3 is 13 amino acids. The CDR3 reads CASSTEEGLRAFF. In DNA form, the CDR3 reads TGTGCCAGCAGTACCGAGGAGGGCTTGAGGGCTTTCTTT.

The rearrangement uses TRBV15 and TRBJ1-5; no clear D gene. The V gene lost 6 bases and the J gene lost 1 base, with 7 bases spanning the gap. The CDR3 contains 13 residues. CDR1 is LNHNV, CDR2 YYDKDF, per germline (reference sequence). The CDR3 is CATRKGSNQPQHF. The CDR3 bases are TGTGCCACCAGAAAAGGGAGCAATCAGCCCCAGCATTTT.

This clone was counted a few times. This chain links TRBV30 with TRBJ1-1, with no clear D. Germline V CDR1 and CDR2: GTSNPN, SVGIG (reference sequence). The germline V and J ends were trimmed by 0 bases and 10 bases, with 18 bases remaining between them. The CDR3 runs to 14 residues. CDR3 loop: CAWSVRLGSQGAFF. The DNA of the CDR3 is TGTGCCTGGAGTGTACGGCTTGGCAGTCAAGGAGCTTTCTTT.

The rearrangement links TRBV11-1 to TRBJ2-3, with D possibly matching TRBD2 (6 bases). Trimming removed 3 bases at V and 2 bases at J, with 9 bases between. CDR3 length equals 14 residues. Germline lookup yields CDR1 SGHAT and CDR2 FQDESV (reference sequence). CDR3 amino acids: CASSFGLLTDTQYF. DNA of the CDR3: TGTGCCAGCAGCTTCGGACTACTCACAGATACGCAGTATTTT.

The V call is TRBV5-1, the J call TRBJ1-1; TRBD1 aligns across 7 bases. The CDR3 is made up of 14 amino acids. The junction had 9 bases not matched to a gene; V was cut back by 4 bases and J by 6 bases. The V gene's germline CDR1 is SGHRS and CDR2 YFSETQ. The CDR3 sequence: CASSPQTGYAEAFF. In DNA, the CDR3 is TGCGCCAGCAGCCCCCAGACAGGGTACGCTGAAGCTTTCTTT.

The genes are TRBV29-1 and TRBJ2-7; the match to TRBD1 covers 7 bases. The CDR3 loop spans 16 amino acids. CDR1 SQVTM and CDR2 ANQGSEA come from the germline V gene. V lost 0 bases and J lost 0; bases outside the gene matches: 8. CDR3 sequence (DNA): TGCAGCGTTGAAGATCAGGGAGACAGGGACTCCTACGAGCAGTACTTC. Its protein is CSVEDQGDRDSYEQYF.

This clone was counted a few times. CDR3: CASSPGLTGDTQYF. DNA of the CDR3: TGTGCCAGCAGCCCCGGACTTACGGGAGATACGCAGTATTTT. J is TRBJ2-3 and V is TRBV7-3; D is possibly TRBD2 (5 bases). Germline V gene data show CDR1 as SGHTA and CDR2 as FQGTGA. The V and J ends lost 5 bases and 5 bases respectively, with 14 bases between them. The CDR3 spans 14 residues. Full variable domain (rest looked up from reference TRBV7-3 and TRBJ2-3): GAGVSQTPSNKVTEKGKYVELRCDPISGHTALYWYRQSLGQGPEFLIYFQGTGAADDSGLPNDRFFAVRPEGSVSTLKIQRTERGDSAVYLCASSPGLTGDTQYFGPGTRLTVL.

This clone was recorded a few times. CDR3 loop: CASSFAGIGNEQFF. The DNA for the CDR3 is TGTGCCAGCAGCTTCGCGGGAATTGGTAATGAGCAGTTCTTC. The V gene is TRBV25-1, the J gene TRBJ2-1; D is perhaps TRBD2 (6 bases). Trimming removed 6 bases at V and 7 bases at J, with 16 bases between. Germline CDR1 is MGHDK and CDR2 is SYGVNS. The CDR3 covers 14 residues.

This chain uses TRBV5-4 with TRBJ2-5; D unresolved. Germline V gene data show CDR1 as SGHNT and CDR2 as YYREEE (reference sequence). The V end lost 0 bases, the J end lost 1 base, and 13 bases lay between the germline ends. The CDR3 is 16 amino acids. The CDR3 DNA sequence: TGTGCCAGCAGCTTGGGACGGGCATCGCTCCAAGAGACCCAGTACTTC. Translation gives CASSLGRASLQETQYF.

This clone was seen a handful of times. The rearrangement uses TRBV10-3 and TRBJ2-2; possible D gene TRBD2, 5 bases. The V gene's germline CDR1 is ENHRY and CDR2 SYGVKD. V dropped 0 bases and J dropped 7 bases, with 15 bases sitting between them. The CDR3 has 16 amino acids. The DNA of the CDR3 is TGTGCCATCAGTGAGTCTCCGGGTAATGGAGGCGGGGAGCTGTTTTTT. Translated: CAISESPGNGGGELFF.

The chain recombines TRBV7-9 with TRBJ1-1; D uncertain. The CDR3 sequence is 14 residues long. The V gene's germline CDR1 is SEHNR and CDR2 FQNEAQ (reference sequence). V lost 1 base and J lost 0, with 6 bases in between. CDR3 loop: CASSLVSVNTEAFF. The DNA for the CDR3 is TGTGCCAGCAGCTTAGTTTCGGTGAACACTGAAGCTTTCTTT.

This clone was seen a handful of times. This chain links TRBV7-2 with TRBJ2-5; TRBD1 matches at 9 bases. Germline values: CDR1 SGHTA, CDR2 FQGNSA. The V and J ends lost 4 bases and 3 bases, in that order; junction bases with no gene match: 3. The CDR3 loop spans 14 amino acids. The CDR3, as DNA: TGTGCCAGCAGCTCGCGGACAGGGGAAGAGACCCAGTACTTC. Translating it yields CASSSRTGEETQYF.

This chain links TRBV4-1 with TRBJ2-5, with no clear D. The germline V gene has CDR1 MGHRA and CDR2 YSYEKL. CDR3 length: 16 residues. The V end lost 3 bases, the J end lost 0 bases, and 14 bases lay between the germline ends. The CDR3 DNA reads TGCGCCAGCAGCCACAGGCTGAGCCAGTACCAAGAGACCCAGTACTTC. It specifies CASSHRLSQYQETQYF.

V and J are TRBV6-6 and TRBJ2-3; 9 nucleotides match TRBD2. The CDR3 covers 15 residues. Germline loops: CDR1 MNHNY, CDR2 SVGAGI (reference sequence). The ends lost 6 bases at V and 1 base at J; junction bases unmatched: 5. CDR3 in amino acids: CASSRVAGGTDTQYF. CDR3 coding DNA: TGTGCCAGCAGCAGAGTAGCGGGAGGCACAGATACGCAGTATTTT.

The V and J genes are TRBV12-5 and TRBJ1-2; 7 nucleotides agree with TRBD1. The germline CDR1 and CDR2 sequences are LGHNT and FRNRAP. The CDR3 runs to 16 residues. Trimming at V came to 0 bases and at J to 5 bases, leaving 9 bases not matched to a gene. The CDR3 DNA reads as TGTGCTAGTGGTTTGGTAGTGCAGGGGGAATTGTATGGCTACACCTTC. It is translated as CASGLVVQGELYGYTF.

With respect to this clone: The identical CDR3 is also encoded by other nucleotide sequences in the sample. This chain joins TRBV28 and TRBJ2-5; no clear D. The CDR3 extends over 11 amino acids. Germline lookup yields CDR1 MDHEN and CDR2 SYDVKM. V was shortened by 5 bases and J by 5 bases, with 6 bases between the two germline ends. The chain's CDR3 is CASSLAETQYF. The CDR3 DNA follows: TGTGCCAGCAGTCTGGCGGAGACCCAGTACTTC.

The sample holds a few counts of this clone. This CDR3 is CSVVTAQVAQYF. DNA for the CDR3: TGCAGCGTTGTAACGGCTCAAGTGGCCCAGTACTTC. The V gene is TRBV29-1, the J gene TRBJ2-5; D gene uncertain. Per the germline V gene, CDR1 is SQVTM and CDR2 is ANQGSEA. CDR3 length: 12 residues. V was cut by 4 bases and J by 9 bases, with 15 bases left in between. Complete variable domain (other parts from reference TRBV29-1 and TRBJ2-5): SAVISQKPSRDICQRGTSLTIQCQVDSQVTMMFWYRQQPGQSLTLIATANQGSEATYESGFVIDKFPISRPNLTFSTLTVSNMSPEDSSIYLCSVVTAQVAQYFGPGTRLLVL.